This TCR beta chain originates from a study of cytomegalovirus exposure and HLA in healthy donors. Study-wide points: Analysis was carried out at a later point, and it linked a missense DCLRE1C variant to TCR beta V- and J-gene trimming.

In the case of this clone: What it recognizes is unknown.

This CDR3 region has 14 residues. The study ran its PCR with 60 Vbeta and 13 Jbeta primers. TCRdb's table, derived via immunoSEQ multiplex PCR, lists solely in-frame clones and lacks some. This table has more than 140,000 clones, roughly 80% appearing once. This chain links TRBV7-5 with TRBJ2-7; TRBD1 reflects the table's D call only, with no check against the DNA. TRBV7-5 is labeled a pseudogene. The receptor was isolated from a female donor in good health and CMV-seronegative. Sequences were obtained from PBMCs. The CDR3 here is CARRRRGLTYEQYF. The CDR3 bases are TGTGCCAGAAGGCGCAGGGGCTTGACCTACGAGCAGTACTTC.